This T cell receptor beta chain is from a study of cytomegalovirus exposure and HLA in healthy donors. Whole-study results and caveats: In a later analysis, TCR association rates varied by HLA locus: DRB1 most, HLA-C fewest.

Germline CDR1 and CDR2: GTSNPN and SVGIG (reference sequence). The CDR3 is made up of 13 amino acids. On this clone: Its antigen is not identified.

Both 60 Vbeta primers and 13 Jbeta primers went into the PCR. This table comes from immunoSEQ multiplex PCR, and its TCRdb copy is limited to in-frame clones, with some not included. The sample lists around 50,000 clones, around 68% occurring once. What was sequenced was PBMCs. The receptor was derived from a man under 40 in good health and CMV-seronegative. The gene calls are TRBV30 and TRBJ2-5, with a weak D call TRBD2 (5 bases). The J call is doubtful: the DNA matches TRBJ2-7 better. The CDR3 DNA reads TGTGCCTGGAGTGTATCGGGGAACTCCGAGCAGTACTTC. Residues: CAWSVSGNSEQYF.